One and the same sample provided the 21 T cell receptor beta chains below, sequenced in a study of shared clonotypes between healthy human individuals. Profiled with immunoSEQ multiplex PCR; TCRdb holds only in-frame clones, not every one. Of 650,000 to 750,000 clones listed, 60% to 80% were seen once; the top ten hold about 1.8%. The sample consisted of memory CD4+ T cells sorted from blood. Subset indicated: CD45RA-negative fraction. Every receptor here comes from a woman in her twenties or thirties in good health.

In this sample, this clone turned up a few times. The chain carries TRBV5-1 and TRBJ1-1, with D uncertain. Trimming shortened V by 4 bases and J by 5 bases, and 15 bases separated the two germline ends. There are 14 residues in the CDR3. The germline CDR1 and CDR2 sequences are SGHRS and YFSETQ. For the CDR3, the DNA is TGCGCCAGCAGCCCCATTGACGCGGAGACTGAAGCTTTCTTT. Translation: CASSPIDAETEAFF.

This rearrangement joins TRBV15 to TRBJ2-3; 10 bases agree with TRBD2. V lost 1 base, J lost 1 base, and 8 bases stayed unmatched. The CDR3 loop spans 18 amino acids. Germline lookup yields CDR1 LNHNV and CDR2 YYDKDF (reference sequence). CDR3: CATSRGLAGVGGTDTQYF. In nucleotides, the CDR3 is TGTGCCACCAGCAGAGGTCTAGCGGGAGTTGGGGGCACAGATACGCAGTATTTT.

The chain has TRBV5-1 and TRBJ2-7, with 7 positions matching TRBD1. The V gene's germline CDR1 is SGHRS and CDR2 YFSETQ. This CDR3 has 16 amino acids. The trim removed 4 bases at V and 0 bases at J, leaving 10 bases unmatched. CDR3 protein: CASSLGWDSSSYEQYF. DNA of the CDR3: TGCGCCAGCAGCCTTGGTTGGGACAGTAGCTCCTACGAGCAGTACTTC.

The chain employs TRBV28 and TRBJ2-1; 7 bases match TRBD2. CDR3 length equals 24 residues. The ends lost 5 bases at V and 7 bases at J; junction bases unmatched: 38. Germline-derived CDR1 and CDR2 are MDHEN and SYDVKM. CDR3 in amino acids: CASSQRAGSLQRRTRSPHLNEQFF. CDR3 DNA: TGTGCCAGCAGTCAGAGGGCGGGCAGTCTCCAGCGTAGGACTAGATCGCCTCACTTAAATGAGCAGTTCTTC.

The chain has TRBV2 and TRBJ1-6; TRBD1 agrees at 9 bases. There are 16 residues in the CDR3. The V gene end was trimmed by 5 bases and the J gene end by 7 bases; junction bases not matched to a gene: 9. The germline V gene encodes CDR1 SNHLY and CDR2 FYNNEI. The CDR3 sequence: CASSQQGAGGNSPLHF. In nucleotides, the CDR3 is TGTGCCAGCAGTCAACAGGGGGCAGGAGGGAATTCACCCCTCCACTTT.

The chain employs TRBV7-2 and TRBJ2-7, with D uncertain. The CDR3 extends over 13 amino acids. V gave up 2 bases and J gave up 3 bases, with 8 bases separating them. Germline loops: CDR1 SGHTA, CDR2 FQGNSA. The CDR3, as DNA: TGTGCCAGCAGCTTACAAGAATACTACGAGCAGTACTTC. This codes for CASSLQEYYEQYF.

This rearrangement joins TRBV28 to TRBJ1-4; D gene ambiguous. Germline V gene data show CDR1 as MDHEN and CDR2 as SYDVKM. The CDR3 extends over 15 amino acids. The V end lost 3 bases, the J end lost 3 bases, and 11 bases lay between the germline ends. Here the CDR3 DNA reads TGTGCCAGCAGTTTGCTGGGGATATCTAATGAAAAACTGTTTTTT. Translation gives CASSLLGISNEKLFF.

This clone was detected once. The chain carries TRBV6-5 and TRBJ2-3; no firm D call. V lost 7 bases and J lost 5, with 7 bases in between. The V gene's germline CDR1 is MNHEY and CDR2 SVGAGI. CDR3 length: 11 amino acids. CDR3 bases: TGTGCCAGCACCAAAGGAGATACGCAGTATTTT. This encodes CASTKGDTQYF.

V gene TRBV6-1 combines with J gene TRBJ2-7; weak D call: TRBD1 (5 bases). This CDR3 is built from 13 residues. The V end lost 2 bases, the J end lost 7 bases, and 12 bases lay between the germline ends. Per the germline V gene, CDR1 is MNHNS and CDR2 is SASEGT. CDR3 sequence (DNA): TGTGCCAGCAGTGAAATCAGGGTAGGAGAGCAGTACTTC. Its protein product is CASSEIRVGEQYF.

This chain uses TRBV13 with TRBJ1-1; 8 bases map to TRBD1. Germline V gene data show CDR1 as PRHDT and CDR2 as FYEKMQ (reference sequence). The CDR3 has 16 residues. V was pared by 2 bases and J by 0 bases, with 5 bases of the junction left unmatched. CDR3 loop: CASSLSPGGMNTEAFF. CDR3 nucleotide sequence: TGTGCCAGCAGCTTAAGTCCAGGGGGCATGAACACTGAAGCTTTCTTT.

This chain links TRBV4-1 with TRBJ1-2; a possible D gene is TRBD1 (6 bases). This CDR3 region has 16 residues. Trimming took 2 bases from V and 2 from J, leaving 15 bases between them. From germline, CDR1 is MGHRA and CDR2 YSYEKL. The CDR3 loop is CASSQSGQKINYGYTF. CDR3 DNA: TGCGCCAGCAGCCAATCCGGACAGAAAATAAACTATGGCTACACCTTC.

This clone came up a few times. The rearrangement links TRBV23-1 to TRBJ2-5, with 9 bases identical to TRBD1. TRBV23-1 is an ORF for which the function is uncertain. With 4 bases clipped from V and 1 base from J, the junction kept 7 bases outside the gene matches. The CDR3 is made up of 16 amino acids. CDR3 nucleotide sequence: TGCGCCAGCAGTCGGTTGGACAGGGGCTTCCAAGAGACCCAGTACTTC. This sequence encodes CASSRLDRGFQETQYF.

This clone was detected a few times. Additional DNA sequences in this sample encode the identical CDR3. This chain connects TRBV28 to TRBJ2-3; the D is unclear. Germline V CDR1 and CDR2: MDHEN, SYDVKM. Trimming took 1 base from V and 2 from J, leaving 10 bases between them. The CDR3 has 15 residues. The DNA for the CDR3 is TGTGCCAGCAGTTTATCGGCCGGAACCACAGATACGCAGTATTTT. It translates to CASSLSAGTTDTQYF.

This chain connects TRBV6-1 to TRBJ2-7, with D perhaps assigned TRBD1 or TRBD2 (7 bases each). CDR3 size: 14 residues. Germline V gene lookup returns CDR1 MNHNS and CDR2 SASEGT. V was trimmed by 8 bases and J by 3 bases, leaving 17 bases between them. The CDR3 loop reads CASQGGEGGYEQYF. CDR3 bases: TGTGCCAGCCAGGGGGGGGAGGGAGGCTACGAGCAGTACTTC.

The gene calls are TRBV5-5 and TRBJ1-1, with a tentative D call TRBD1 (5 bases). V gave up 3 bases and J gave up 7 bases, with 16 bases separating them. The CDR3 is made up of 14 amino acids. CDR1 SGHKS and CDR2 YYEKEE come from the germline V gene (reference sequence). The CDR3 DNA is TGTGCCAGCAGCTCGGGGGTAGGGTTGGGTGAAGCTTTCTTT. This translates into CASSSGVGLGEAFF.

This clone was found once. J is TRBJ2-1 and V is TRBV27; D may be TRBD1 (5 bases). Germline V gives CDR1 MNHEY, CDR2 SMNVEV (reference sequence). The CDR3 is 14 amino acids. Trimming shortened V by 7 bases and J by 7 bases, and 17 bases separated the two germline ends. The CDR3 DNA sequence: TGTGCCAGCAACGATGGGGCTAGTGGTAATGAGCAGTTCTTC. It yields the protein CASNDGASGNEQFF.

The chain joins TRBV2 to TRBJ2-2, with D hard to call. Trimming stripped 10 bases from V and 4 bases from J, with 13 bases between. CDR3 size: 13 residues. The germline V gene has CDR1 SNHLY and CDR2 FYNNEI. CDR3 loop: CATSSGRTGELFF. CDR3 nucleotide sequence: TGTGCCACTTCCTCCGGACGCACCGGGGAGCTGTTTTTT.

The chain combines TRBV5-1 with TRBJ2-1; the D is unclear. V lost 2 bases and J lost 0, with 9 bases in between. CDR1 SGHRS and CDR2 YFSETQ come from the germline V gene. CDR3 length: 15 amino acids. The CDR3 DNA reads TGCGCCAGCAGCTTAACGGGCCACTCCTACAATGAGCAGTTCTTC. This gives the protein CASSLTGHSYNEQFF.

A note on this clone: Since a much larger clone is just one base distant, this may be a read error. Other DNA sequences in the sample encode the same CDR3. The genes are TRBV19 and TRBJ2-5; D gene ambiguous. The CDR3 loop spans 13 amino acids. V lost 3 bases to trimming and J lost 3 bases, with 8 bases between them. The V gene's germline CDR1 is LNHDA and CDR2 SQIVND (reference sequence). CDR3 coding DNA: TGTGCCAGTAGTATCTGGGGTAAAGAGACCCAGTACTTC. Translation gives CASSIWGKETQYF. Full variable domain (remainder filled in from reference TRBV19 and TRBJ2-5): DGGITQSPKYLFRKEGQNVTLSCEQNLNHDAMYWYRQDPGQGLRLIYYSQIVNDFQKGDIAEGYSVSREKKESFPLTVTSAQKNPTAFYLCASSIWGKETQYFGPGTRLLVL.

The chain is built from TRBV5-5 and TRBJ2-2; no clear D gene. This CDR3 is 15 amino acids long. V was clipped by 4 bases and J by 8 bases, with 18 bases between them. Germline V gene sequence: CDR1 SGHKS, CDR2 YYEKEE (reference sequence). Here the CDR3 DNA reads TGTGCCAGCAGCCAAGAAGGTGGCTTGATGGGGGAGCTGTTTTTT. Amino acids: CASSQEGGLMGELFF. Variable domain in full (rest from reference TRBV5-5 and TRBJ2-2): DAGVTQSPTHLIKTRGQQVTLRCSPISGHKSVSWYQQVLGQGPQFIFQYYEKEERGRGNFPDRFSARQFPNYSSELNVNALLLGDSALYLCASSQEGGLMGELFFGEGSRLTVL.

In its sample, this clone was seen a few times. CDR3 nucleotides: TGTGCCAGCAGCCAGAGGGTGACAGAAGGGTCCTCTGGAAACACCATATATTTT. It translates to CASSQRVTEGSSGNTIYF. This chain connects TRBV4-2 to TRBJ1-3; D may be TRBD1 (5 bases). There are 18 residues in the CDR3. CDR1 and CDR2 (germline): LGHNA, YNFKEQ. Trimming shortened V by 3 bases and J by 0 bases, and 18 bases separated the two germline ends.